This record covers a single T cell receptor (beta chain). The antigen it binds to is not known. Base qualities were left out, and no much larger clone turns up one base away. The data are from a study of cytomegalovirus exposure and HLA in healthy donors (dated by TCRdb to about 2017). For the study in its entirety: A later analysis indicated that the 120 or so validation repertoires were generated on the platform also employed for the 600 to 750 repertoires of the first cohort. The aim of the study was to test whether cataloging public T cell receptors could identify signatures of past pathogen exposure. High-throughput TCR immunosequencing, statistical association of individual TCRs with disease status, and machine learning were combined to predict cytomegalovirus infection status. A separate validation cohort of about 110 different subjects was used in addition to the approximately 670-subject first cohort.

CDR1 and CDR2, looked up from the germline V gene, are SGHRS and YFSETQ. The cysteine opens and the phenylalanine closes a CDR3 of 13 amino acids. This entry keeps only the CDR3 DNA: 39 bases, framed from base 1. V lost 4 bases and J lost 4 bases; the stretch between them is 9 bases long. The donors were included in the validation cohort of 100 to 150 subjects, a group kept apart from the roughly 680-subject first cohort. The library was made by the immunoSEQ multiplex PCR assay. Regarding the original processing steps: A statistical classification framework was built to diagnose cytomegalovirus status from the catalog of TCR beta chain sequences. TCRdb re-hosts the immuneACCESS table, in-frame sequences only. Its copies lack some clones; in the studies checked, an unresolved V gene accounts for under half of them, and the cause for the rest is not known. D and trimming come from the DNA, and the V and J calls and clone size come from that table. The sample data list roughly 190,000 clones, and roughly 82% of these were observed just once. The top ten hold over 1.1% of the sample.

What the work shows at the level of the full study, not this receptor alone: All 120 repertoires were used to score co-occurrence in the validation cohort in a later analysis, because that analysis had no HLA typing for the cohort. Most TCR sequences were observed very rarely across donors, whereas some public TCRs were present in many individuals. The classifier was reported to diagnose cytomegalovirus status with high specificity and sensitivity in both the original cohort and the validation cohort. Of the cluster scores, roughly 93% were above 0 in a later analysis, which found that TCRs clustered in the first cohort also tended to co-occur in the 110 or so validation repertoires. It was suggested by the authors that the approach could potentially be generalized to other disease states and immunological phenotypes. In the study, some 180 TCR beta chains were listed as associated with cytomegalovirus. In vitro tests confirmed that a few of the cytomegalovirus-associated TCR beta chains recognize cytomegalovirus antigens.

Sequenced: PBMCs. Here the chain combines TRBV5-1 and TRBJ1-3; no confident D gene assignment can be made. The origin of this receptor is a woman aged 18-35 years in good health and CMV-seronegative. CDR3 reads: CASSDGSGNTIYF. The DNA sequence is TGCGCCAGCAGCGACGGGTCGGGAAACACCATATATTTT.